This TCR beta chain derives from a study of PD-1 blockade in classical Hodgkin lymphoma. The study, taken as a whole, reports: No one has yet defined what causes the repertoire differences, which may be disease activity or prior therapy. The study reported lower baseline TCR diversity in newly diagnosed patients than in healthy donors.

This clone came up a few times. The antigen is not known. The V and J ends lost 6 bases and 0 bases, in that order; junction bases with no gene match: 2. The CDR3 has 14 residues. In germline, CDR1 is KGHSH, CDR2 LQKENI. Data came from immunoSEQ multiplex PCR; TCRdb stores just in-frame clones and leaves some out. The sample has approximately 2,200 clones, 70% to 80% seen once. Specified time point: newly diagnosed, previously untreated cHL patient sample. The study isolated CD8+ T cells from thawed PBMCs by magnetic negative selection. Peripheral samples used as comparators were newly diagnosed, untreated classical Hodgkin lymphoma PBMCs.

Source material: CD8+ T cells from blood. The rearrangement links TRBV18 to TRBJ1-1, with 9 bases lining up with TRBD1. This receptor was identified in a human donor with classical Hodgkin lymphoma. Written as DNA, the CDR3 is TGTGCCAGCTCCGGGACAGGGATGAACACTGAAGCTTTCTTT. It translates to CASSGTGMNTEAFF.